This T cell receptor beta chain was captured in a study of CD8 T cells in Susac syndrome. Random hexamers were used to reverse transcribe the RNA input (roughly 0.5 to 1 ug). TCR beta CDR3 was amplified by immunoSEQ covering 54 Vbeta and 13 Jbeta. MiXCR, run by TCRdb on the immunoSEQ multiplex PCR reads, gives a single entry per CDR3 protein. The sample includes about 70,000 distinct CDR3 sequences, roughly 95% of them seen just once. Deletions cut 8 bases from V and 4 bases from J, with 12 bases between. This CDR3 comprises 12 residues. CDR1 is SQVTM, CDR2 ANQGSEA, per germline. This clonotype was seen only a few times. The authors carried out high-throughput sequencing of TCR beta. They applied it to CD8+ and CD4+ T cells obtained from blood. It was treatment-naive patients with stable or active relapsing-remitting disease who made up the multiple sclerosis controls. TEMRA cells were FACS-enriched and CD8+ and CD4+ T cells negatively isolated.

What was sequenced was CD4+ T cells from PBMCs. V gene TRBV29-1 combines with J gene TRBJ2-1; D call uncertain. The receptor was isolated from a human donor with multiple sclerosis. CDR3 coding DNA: TGCAGCACCCACCTTGGTTACAATGAGCAGTTCTTC. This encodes CSTHLGYNEQFF.